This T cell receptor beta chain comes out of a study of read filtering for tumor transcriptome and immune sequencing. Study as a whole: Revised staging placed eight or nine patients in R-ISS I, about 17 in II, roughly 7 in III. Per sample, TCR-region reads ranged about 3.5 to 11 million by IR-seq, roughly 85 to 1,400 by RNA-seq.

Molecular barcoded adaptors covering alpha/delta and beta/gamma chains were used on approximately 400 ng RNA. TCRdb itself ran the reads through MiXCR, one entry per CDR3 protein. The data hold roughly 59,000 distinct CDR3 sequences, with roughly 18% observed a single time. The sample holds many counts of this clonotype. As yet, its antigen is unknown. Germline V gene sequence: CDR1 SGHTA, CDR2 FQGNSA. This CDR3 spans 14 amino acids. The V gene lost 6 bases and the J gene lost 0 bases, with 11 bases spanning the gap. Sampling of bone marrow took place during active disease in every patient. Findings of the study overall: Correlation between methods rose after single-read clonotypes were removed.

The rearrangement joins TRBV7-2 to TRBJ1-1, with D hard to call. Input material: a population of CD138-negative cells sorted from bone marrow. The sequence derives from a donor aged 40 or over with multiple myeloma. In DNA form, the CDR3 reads TGTGCCAGCAGATTGAAGGGAATGAACACTGAAGCTTTCTTT. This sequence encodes CASRLKGMNTEAFF.